A selection of T cell receptor beta chains follows, all from one sample in a study of blood T cells in healthy people across ages. TCRdb independently ran MiXCR on the 5' RACE reads; one entry per CDR3 protein. The sample gives 1.5 million to 2 million distinct CDR3 sequences, about 35% of which show up once; around 10% is in the top ten. Sequencing used blood. The receptors derive from a woman in her twenties or thirties in good health. The CDR3 runs from the conserved cysteine through the conserved F or W. Each record gives: clone size, D gene, CDR3 length, V gene, J gene, CDR3 protein, CDR3 DNA. A D gene is named only where the DNA matches it firmly. Only part of the rows carry a size: once, few, many, or a class if the clone is expanded.

-,-,12,TRBV9,TRBJ1-2,CASSVGTHGYTF,TGTGCCAGCAGCGTAGGGACGCACGGCTACACCTTC
-,-,15,TRBV4-2,TRBJ1-1,CASSHSGGGGTEAFF,TGTGCCAGCAGCCACTCCGGCGGGGGAGGGACTGAAGCTTTCTTT
-,TRBD1,18,TRBV4-1,TRBJ2-4,CASSSRDRELYGKNIQYF,TGCGCCAGCAGCTCCCGGGACAGGGAACTTTACGGCAAAAACATTCAGTACTTC
-,-,15,TRBV9,TRBJ2-3,CASSTASRRTDTQYF,TGTGCCAGCAGCACCGCTAGCAGACGCACAGATACGCAGTATTTT
-,TRBD1,13,TRBV6-1,TRBJ2-5,CASCRQGLETQYF,TGTGCCAGCTGCCGACAGGGGTTAGAGACCCAGTACTTC
-,TRBD1,16,TRBV5-1,TRBJ1-6,CASTSGTEGGNSPLHF,TGCGCCAGCACTTCCGGGACAGAAGGAGGTAATTCACCCCTCCACTTT
many,TRBD2,19,TRBV5-1,TRBJ2-1,CASSPRGSIAGAPYNEQFF,TGCGCCAGCAGCCCGAGGGGGTCGATAGCGGGGGCCCCCTACAATGAGCAGTTCTTC
-,TRBD2,16,TRBV7-2,TRBJ2-7,CASSSDGRGGPYEQYF,TGTGCCAGCAGCTCCGATGGGCGGGGGGGCCCCTACGAGCAGTACTTC
few,-,14,TRBV6-1,TRBJ2-1,CASRPRIPVGEQFF,TGTGCCAGCAGACCACGGATTCCGGTGGGTGAGCAGTTCTTC
-,-,16,TRBV5-6,TRBJ2-1,CASSLKPQSSYNEQFF,TGTGCCAGCAGCTTGAAGCCACAGAGCTCCTACAATGAGCAGTTCTTC
many,TRBD1,11,TRBV2,TRBJ1-2,CASGTAYGYTF,TGTGCCAGTGGGACAGCATATGGCTACACCTTC
few,-,15,TRBV11-2,TRBJ2-7,CASSSTGTAAYEQYF,TGTGCCAGCAGCTCAACCGGGACTGCCGCCTACGAGCAGTACTTC
-,-,12,TRBV23-1,TRBJ1-5,CASSPRAQPQHF,TGCGCCAGCAGTCCGAGGGCTCAGCCCCAGCATTTT
few,-,13,TRBV7-2,TRBJ2-3,CASSFGGPNTQYF,TGTGCCAGCAGCTTTGGAGGGCCAAATACGCAGTATTTT
-,TRBD2,16,TRBV6-6,TRBJ2-7,CASSYPKGGGPYEQYF,TGTGCCAGCAGTTACCCAAAGGGCGGGGGACCCTACGAGCAGTACTTC
few,-,14,TRBV6-1,TRBJ1-6,CASSSGAHNSPLHF,TGTGCCAGCAGCTCGGGGGCGCATAATTCACCCCTCCACTTT
few,-,12,TRBV28,TRBJ2-7,CASSFVPYEQYF,TGTGCCAGCAGTTTTGTTCCTTACGAGCAGTACTTC
-,-,14,TRBV20-1,TRBJ2-7,CSASRVLGYYEQYF,TGCAGTGCTAGTAGGGTACTAGGGTACTACGAGCAGTACTTC